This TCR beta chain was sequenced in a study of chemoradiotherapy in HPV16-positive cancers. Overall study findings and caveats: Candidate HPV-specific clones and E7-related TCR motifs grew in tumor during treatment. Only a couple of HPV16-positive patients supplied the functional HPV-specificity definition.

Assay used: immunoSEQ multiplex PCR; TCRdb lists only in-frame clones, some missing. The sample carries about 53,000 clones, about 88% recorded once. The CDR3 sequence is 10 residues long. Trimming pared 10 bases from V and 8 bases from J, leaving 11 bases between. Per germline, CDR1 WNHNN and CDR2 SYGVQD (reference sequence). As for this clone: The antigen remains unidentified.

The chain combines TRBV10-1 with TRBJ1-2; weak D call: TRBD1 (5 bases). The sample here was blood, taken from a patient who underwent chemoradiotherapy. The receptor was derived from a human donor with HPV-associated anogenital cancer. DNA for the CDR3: TGCGCCACCCTCACAGGCGGCTACACCTTC. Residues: CATLTGGYTF.